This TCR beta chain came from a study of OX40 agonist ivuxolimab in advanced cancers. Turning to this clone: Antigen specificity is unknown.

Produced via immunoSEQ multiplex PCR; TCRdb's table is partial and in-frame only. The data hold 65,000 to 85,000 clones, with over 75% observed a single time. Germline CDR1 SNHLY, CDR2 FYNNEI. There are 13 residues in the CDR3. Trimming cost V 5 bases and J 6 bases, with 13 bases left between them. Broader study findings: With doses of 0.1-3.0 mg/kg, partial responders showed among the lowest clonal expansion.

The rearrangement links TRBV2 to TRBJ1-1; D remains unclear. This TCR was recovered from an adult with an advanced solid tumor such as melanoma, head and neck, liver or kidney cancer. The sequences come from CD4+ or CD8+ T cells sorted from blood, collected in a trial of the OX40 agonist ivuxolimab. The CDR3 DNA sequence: TGTGCCAGCAGTAAGAACACAGATTCTGAAGCTTTCTTT. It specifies CASSKNTDSEAFF. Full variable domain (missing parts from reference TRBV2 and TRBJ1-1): EPEVTQTPSHQVTQMGQEVILRCVPISNHLYFYWYRQILGQKVEFLVSFYNNEISEKSEIFDDQFSVERPDGSNFTLKIRSTKLEDSAMYFCASSKNTDSEAFFGQGTRLTVV.